This T cell receptor (beta chain) was captured by sequencing in a study of a mutant IDH1 vaccine in newly diagnosed glioma. Time point of the sample: week 47, end of study. Each dose delivered 300 ug of mutant IDH1 20-mer peptide subcutaneously with imiquimod. TCRdb's copy holds only in-frame clones and misses some; the assay was immunoSEQ multiplex PCR. In the table there are around 100,000 clones, about nine tenths of which are singletons. A note on this clone: Its matching antigen is unknown.

Trimming cost V 7 bases and J 7 bases, with 19 bases left between them. Per the germline V gene, CDR1 is LNHDA and CDR2 is SQIVND (reference sequence). This CDR3 comprises 15 residues. This receptor was taken from a woman aged 45-65 years with glioma. V is TRBV19 and J is TRBJ1-4; tentatively, D is TRBD1 (6 bases). Sequencing was performed on PBMCs, taken from a glioma patient whose treatment included an IDH1 peptide vaccine. In DNA, the CDR3 is TGTGCCAGTAACCCAGGGGCCGGTATCAGTGAAAAACTGTTTTTT. This sequence encodes CASNPGAGISEKLFF.